This T cell receptor (beta chain) was sequenced in a study of T cell changes during pregnancy in multiple sclerosis. Assay: immunoSEQ multiplex PCR; the TCRdb copy retains only in-frame clones and omits some. The sample holds over 35,000 clones, 90% seen once. CDR1 LNHDA and CDR2 SQIVND come from the germline V gene (reference sequence). This CDR3 has 13 residues. The chain couples TRBV19 to TRBJ2-7; 8 bases are shared with TRBD2. The material was CD4+ T cells from peripheral blood mononuclear cells, obtained in the second trimester of pregnancy. This TCR was recovered from a female donor with multiple sclerosis, enrolled in a pregnancy study. The CDR3 reads CASGGRNSYEQYF. CDR3 nucleotide sequence: TGTGCAAGTGGCGGGAGGAACTCCTACGAGCAGTACTTC.